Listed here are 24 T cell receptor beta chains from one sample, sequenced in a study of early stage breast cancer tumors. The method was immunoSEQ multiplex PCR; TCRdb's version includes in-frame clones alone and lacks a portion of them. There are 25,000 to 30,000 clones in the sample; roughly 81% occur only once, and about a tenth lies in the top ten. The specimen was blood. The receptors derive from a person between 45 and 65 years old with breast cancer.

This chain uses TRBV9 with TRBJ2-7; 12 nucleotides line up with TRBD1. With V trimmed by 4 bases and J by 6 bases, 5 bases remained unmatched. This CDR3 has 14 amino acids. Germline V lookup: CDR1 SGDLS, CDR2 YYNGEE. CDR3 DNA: TGTGCCAGCAGCCGGGGGACAGGGGGCGCCGAGCAGTACTTC. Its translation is CASSRGTGGAEQYF.

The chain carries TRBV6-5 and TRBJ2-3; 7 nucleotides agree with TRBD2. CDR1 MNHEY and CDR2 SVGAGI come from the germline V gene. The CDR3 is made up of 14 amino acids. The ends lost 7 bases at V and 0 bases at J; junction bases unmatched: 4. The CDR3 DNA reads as TGTGCCAGCAAATTCGGGGGGAGCACAGATACGCAGTATTTT. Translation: CASKFGGSTDTQYF.

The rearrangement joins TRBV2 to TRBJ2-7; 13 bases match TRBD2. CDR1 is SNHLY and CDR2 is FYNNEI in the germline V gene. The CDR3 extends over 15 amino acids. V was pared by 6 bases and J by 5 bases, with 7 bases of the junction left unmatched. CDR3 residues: CASSTSGGAINEQYF. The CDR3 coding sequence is TGTGCCAGCAGCACTAGCGGGGGGGCTATCAACGAGCAGTACTTC.

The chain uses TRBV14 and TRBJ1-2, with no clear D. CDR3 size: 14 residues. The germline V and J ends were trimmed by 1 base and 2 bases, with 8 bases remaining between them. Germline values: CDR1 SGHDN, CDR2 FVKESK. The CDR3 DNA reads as TGTGCCAGCAGCCAAGCAGGCAGAAACTATGGCTACACCTTC. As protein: CASSQAGRNYGYTF.

In DNA, the CDR3 is TGTGCCAGCAGCTTAGGGAGGAGCACCGGGGAGCTGTTTTTT. Translating gives CASSLGRSTGELFF. J is TRBJ2-2 and V is TRBV7-9; D perhaps matches TRBD2 (5 bases). CDR3 length: 14 amino acids. Germline CDR1 and CDR2: SEHNR and FQNEAQ (reference sequence). V lost 1 base, J lost 4 bases, and 7 bases lay in between.

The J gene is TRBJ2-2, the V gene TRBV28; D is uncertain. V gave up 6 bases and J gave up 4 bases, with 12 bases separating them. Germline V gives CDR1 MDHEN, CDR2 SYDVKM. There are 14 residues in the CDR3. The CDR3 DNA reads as TGTGCCAGCAGGCCGGGTAGACTCACCGGGGAGCTGTTTTTT. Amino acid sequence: CASRPGRLTGELFF.

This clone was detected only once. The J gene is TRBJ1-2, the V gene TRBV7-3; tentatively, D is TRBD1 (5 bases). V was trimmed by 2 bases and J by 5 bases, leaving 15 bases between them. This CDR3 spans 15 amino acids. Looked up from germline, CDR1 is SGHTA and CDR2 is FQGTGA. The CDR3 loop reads CASSLWVREGYGYTF. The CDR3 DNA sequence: TGTGCCAGCAGCTTATGGGTCAGGGAGGGGTATGGCTACACCTTC.

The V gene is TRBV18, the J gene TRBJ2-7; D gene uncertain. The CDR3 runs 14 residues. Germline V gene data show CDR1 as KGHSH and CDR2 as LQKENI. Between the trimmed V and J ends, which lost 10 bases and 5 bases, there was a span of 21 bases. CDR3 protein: CATVREPPWNEQYF. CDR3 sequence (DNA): TGTGCCACCGTCCGAGAACCGCCGTGGAACGAGCAGTACTTC.

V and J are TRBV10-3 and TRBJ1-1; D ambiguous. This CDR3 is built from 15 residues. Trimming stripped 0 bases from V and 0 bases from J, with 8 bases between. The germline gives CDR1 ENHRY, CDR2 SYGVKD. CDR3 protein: CAISESPGLNTEAFF. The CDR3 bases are TGTGCCATCAGTGAGTCTCCGGGTTTGAACACTGAAGCTTTCTTT.

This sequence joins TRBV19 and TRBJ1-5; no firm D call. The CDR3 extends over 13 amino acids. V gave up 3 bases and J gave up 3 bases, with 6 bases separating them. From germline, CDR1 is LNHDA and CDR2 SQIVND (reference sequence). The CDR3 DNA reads TGTGCCAGTAGTATGCAGAACAATCAGCCCCAGCATTTT. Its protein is CASSMQNNQPQHF.

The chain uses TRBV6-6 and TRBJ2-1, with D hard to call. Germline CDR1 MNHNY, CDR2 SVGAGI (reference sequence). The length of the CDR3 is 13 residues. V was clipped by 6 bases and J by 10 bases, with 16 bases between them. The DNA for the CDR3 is TGTGCCAGCAGGGTGGACCCGATAATGGAGCAGTTCTTC. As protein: CASRVDPIMEQFF.

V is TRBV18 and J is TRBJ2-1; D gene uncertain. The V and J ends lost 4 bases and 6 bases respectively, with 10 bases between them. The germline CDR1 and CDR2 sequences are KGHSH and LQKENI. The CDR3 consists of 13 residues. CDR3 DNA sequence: TGTGCCAGCTCACTGGCGCCGGGCAATGAGCAGTTCTTC. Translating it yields CASSLAPGNEQFF.

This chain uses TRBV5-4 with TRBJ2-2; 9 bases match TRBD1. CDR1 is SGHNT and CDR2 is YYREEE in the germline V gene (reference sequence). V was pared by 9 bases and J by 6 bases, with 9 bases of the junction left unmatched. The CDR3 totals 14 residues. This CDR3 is CATQGAHGSGELFF. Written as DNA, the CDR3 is TGTGCCACACAGGGGGCGCACGGATCCGGGGAGCTGTTTTTT.

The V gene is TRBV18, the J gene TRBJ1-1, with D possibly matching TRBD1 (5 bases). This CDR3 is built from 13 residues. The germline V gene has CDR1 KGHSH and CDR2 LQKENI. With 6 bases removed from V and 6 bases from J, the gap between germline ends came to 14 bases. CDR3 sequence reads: CASSPTTEAEAFF. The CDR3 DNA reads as TGTGCCAGCTCCCCTACGACAGAAGCTGAAGCTTTCTTT.

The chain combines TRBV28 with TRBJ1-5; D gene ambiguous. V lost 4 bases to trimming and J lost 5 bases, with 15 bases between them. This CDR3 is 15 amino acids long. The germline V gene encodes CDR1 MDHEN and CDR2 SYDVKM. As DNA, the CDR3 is TGTGCCAGCAGTTCCCCTTTTGACTGGGATCAGCCCCAGCATTTT. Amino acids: CASSSPFDWDQPQHF. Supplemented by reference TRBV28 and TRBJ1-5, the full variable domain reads DVKVTQSSRYLVKRTGEKVFLECVQDMDHENMFWYRQDPGLGLRLIYFSYDVKMKEKGDIPEGYSVSREKKERFSLILESASTNQTSMYLCASSSPFDWDQPQHFGDGTRLSIL.

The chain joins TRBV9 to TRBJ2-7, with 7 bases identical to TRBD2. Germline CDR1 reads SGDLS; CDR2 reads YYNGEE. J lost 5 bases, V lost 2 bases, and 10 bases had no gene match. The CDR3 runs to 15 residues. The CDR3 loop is CASSVGNSGSHEQYF. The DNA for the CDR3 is TGTGCCAGCAGCGTGGGCAATAGCGGGTCCCACGAGCAGTACTTC.

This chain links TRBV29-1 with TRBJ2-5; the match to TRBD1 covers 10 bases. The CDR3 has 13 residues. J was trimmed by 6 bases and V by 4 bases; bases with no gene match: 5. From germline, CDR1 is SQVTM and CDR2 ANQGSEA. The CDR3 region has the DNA TGCAGCGTTGCCCGGGACAGGGGAAAGACCCAGTACTTC. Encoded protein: CSVARDRGKTQYF.

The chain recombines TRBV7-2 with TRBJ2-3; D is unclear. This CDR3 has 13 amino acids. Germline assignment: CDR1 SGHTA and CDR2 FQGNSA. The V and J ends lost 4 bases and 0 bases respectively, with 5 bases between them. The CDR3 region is CASSYDSTDTQYF. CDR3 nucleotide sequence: TGTGCCAGCAGCTACGACAGCACAGATACGCAGTATTTT.

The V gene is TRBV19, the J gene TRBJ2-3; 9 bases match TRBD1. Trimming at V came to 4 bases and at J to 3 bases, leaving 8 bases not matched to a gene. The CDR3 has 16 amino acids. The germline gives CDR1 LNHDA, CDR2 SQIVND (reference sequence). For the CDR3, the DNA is TGTGCCAGTAGTACCACCGGGACAGGGCAAACAGATACGCAGTATTTT. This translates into CASSTTGTGQTDTQYF.

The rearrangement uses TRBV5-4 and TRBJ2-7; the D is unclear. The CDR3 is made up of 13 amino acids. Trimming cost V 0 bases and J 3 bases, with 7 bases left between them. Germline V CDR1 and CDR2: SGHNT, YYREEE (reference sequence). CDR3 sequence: CASSLGANYEQYF. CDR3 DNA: TGTGCCAGCAGCTTGGGTGCTAACTACGAGCAGTACTTC. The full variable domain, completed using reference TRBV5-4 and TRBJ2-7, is ETGVTQSPTHLIKTRGQQVTLRCSSQSGHNTVSWYQQALGQGPQFIFQYYREEENGRGNFPPRFSGLQFPNYSSELNVNALELDDSALYLCASSLGANYEQYFGPGTRLTVT.

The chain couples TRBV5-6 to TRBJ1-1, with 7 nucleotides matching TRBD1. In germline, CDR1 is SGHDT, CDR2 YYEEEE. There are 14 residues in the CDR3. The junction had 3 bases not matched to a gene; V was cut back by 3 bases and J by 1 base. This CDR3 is CASSSTGTNTEAFF. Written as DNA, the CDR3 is TGTGCCAGCAGCTCGACAGGGACGAACACTGAAGCTTTCTTT.

CDR3 DNA sequence: TGCAGCGTCCAACGGGACAACTCCTACGAGCAGTACTTC. Translation: CSVQRDNSYEQYF. V usage is TRBV29-1 and J usage is TRBJ2-7; weak D call: TRBD1 (6 bases). Germline V gives CDR1 SQVTM, CDR2 ANQGSEA. The CDR3 spans 13 residues. V shed 6 bases and J shed 0 bases, with 12 bases lying between them.

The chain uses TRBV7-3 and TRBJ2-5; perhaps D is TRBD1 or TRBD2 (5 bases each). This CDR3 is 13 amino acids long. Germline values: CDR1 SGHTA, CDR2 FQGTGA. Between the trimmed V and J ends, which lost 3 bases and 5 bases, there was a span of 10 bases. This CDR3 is CASSFRWGETQYF. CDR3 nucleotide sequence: TGTGCCAGCAGCTTCCGCTGGGGGGAGACCCAGTACTTC. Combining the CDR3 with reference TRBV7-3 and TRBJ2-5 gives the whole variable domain GAGVSQTPSNKVTEKGKYVELRCDPISGHTALYWYRQSLGQGPEFLIYFQGTGAADDSGLPNDRFFAVRPEGSVSTLKIQRTERGDSAVYLCASSFRWGETQYFGPGTRLLVL.

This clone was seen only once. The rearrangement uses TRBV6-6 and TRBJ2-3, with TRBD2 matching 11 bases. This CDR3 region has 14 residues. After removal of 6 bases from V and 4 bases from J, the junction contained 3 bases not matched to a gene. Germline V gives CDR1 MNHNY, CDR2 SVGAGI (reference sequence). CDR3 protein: CASRTSGSSDTQYF. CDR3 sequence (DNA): TGTGCCAGCAGAACTAGCGGGAGCTCAGATACGCAGTATTTT.